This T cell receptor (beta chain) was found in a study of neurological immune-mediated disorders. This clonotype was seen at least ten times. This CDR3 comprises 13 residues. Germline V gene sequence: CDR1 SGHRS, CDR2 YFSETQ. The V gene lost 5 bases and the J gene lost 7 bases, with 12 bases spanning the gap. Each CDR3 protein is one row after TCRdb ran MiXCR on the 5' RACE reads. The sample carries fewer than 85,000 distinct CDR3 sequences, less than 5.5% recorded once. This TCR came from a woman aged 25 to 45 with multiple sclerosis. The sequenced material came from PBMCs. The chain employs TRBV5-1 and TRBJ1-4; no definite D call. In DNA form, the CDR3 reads TGCGCCAGCAGAATGGGCTCTGGTGAAAAACTGTTTTTT. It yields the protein CASRMGSGEKLFF.